The clone carrying this TCR beta chain was observed at least ten times. Its antigen is not known. Barcoded TCR alpha and TCR beta cDNA libraries with UMIs came from 5'RACE using constant-segment primers. TCRdb fed the 5' RACE reads into MiXCR, producing one record per CDR3 protein. The sample holds tens of thousands of distinct CDR3 sequences, roughly 7% seen once. The source of the sample is a study of T-cell memory formation after mild COVID-19. Study overall: TCR clustering was largely donor specific.

CDR3 size: 13 residues. In germline, CDR1 is MNHEY, CDR2 SVGEGT. V lost 2 bases, J lost 4 bases, and 1 base stayed unmatched. Study-level findings and limits: Cross-reactive memory apparently joined, as some responding clones appeared in pre-infection memory.

The chain carries TRBV6-2 or TRBV6-3 and TRBJ1-1, with 7 bases matching TRBD1. Sequencing was done on a sample of PBMCs or a T cell subset sorted from them (not recorded which). The receptor's source is an adult who had mild COVID-19 (a few samples of this study predate the infection). Cell type and time point are not known. CDR3 loop: CASSYNRGTEAFF. The CDR3 region has the DNA TGTGCCAGCAGTTACAACAGGGGCACTGAAGCTTTCTTT.